Listed below are T cell receptor beta chains from one sample, sequenced in a study of control samples from healthy donors and cancer patients. Repertoires were generated with immunoSEQ multiplex PCR, while TCRdb's copy carries only in-frame clones and drops some. The table lists about 150,000 clones, over 85% of them singletons. The sample taken for sequencing was blood. Receptor source: a man aged 50 to 60 in good health. Each CDR3 is given with its conserved first and last residue. A D gene is named only where the DNA matches it firmly.

D,V,CDR3
.,TRBV5-5,CASSLQGSGNTIYF
.,TRBV2,CASSVKGISTEAFF
.,TRBV19,CASTMGYDSGNIQYF
TRBD2,TRBV15,CATSSGSIYEQYF
.,TRBV4-1,CASSHPGPQEQFF
TRBD2,TRBV15,CATSRVAGGSYNEQFF
.,TRBV28,CASTSGPRELFF
.,TRBV11-2,CASSLGAREKLFF
.,TRBV30,CAWSLSLNGELFF
.,TRBV7-9,CASSLAQGIGEKLFF
.,TRBV5-1,CASSLIVPGRGFTGELFF
.,TRBV7-9,CASSLMGGAEEQYF
.,TRBV6-5,CASNRNSRSYNEQFF